This T cell receptor beta chain was documented in a study of blood T cell repertoires in COVID-19. Across the study: Samples came from the United States, Italy and Spain, spanning acute and convalescent COVID-19. PBMCs, B-cell-depleted T cells, or T cells provided the cDNA or gDNA that made up the material.

This clone has just one count. How the authors handled the data: Scientists estimated how many nucleated cells there were by amplifying reference gene primers. The data were produced by immunoSEQ multiplex PCR, yet TCRdb's version contains in-frame clones alone and is incomplete. That table gives V, J and clone size, and the DNA gave D and trimming. The table shows 25,000 to 30,000 clones, with under 90% occurring only once. Trimming shortened V by 5 bases and J by 0 bases, and 17 bases separated the two germline ends. The CDR3 is made up of 16 amino acids. Germline loops: CDR1 MNHEY, CDR2 SMNVEV (reference sequence).

The sample taken for sequencing was peripheral blood. The TCR was taken from a human donor in a cohort sampled during active COVID-19. This sequence joins TRBV27 and TRBJ2-7; D is perhaps TRBD1 (6 bases). This chain's CDR3 is CASSQHADRLSYEQYF. CDR3 sequence (DNA): TGTGCCAGCAGTCAACATGCGGACAGACTCTCCTACGAGCAGTACTTC.